A selection of T cell receptor beta chains follows, all from one sample in a study of T-cell memory formation after mild COVID-19. TCRdb itself ran the 5' RACE reads through MiXCR, one entry per CDR3 protein. The sample shows about 190,000 distinct CDR3 sequences, about a sixth of them seen only once. The sequencing input was PBMCs or a T cell subset sorted from them (not recorded which). These receptors were taken from an adult woman who had mild COVID-19 (a few samples of this study predate the infection). Cell type and time point are not known. Each CDR3 is given with its conserved first and last residue. The order of the fields is CDR3 DNA, CDR3 protein, clone size, V gene, J gene, D gene. D genes are given only for firm matches. Some rows mark clone size as missing; the rest say once, few, many or name a class of expanded clone.

cdr3_nt: TGTGCCAGTAGCCGGAGGGGGTTTTCCACAGATACGCAGTATTTT; cdr3_aa: CASSRRGFSTDTQYF; clone_size: NA; v_call: TRBV19; j_call: TRBJ2-3; d_call: NA
cdr3_nt: TGTGCCAGCAGCTCGGGACCCCCTTCAACTAATGAAAAACTGTTTTTT; cdr3_aa: CASSSGPPSTNEKLFF; clone_size: few; v_call: TRBV7-2; j_call: TRBJ1-4; d_call: NA
cdr3_nt: TGTGCCAGCAGCTTCTCCTTTCTGACATGGGAGGCTTTCTTT; cdr3_aa: CASSFSFLTWEAFF; clone_size: few; v_call: TRBV11-3; j_call: TRBJ1-1; d_call: NA
cdr3_nt: TGTGCCAGCAGCGCAGACAGGGGGCCTGGAAACACCATATATTTT; cdr3_aa: CASSADRGPGNTIYF; clone_size: once; v_call: TRBV7-7; j_call: TRBJ1-3; d_call: TRBD1
cdr3_nt: TGCAGTGCTAAGACAGGGGGCAGGGGCTATGGCTACACCTTC; cdr3_aa: CSAKTGGRGYGYTF; clone_size: NA; v_call: TRBV20-1; j_call: TRBJ1-2; d_call: TRBD1
cdr3_nt: TGTGCCAGCAGCTTACTTCCGGGAGAAGGTGCAGATACGCAGTATTTT; cdr3_aa: CASSLLPGEGADTQYF; clone_size: few; v_call: TRBV7-2; j_call: TRBJ2-3; d_call: NA
cdr3_nt: TGTGCCAGCAGACTCAGGGAAAATGAGCAGTTCTTC; cdr3_aa: CASRLRENEQFF; clone_size: few; v_call: TRBV12-3/TRBV12-4; j_call: TRBJ2-1; d_call: NA
cdr3_nt: TGCGCCAGCAGCTTACCACCGAACGAGCAGTACTTC; cdr3_aa: CASSLPPNEQYF; clone_size: few; v_call: TRBV5-1; j_call: TRBJ2-7; d_call: NA
cdr3_nt: TGTGCCATCAGTGAGTCGAGCCTGGGATCGGAAGCTTTCTTT; cdr3_aa: CAISESSLGSEAFF; clone_size: NA; v_call: TRBV10-3; j_call: TRBJ1-1; d_call: NA
cdr3_nt: TGCAGTGCTAGGTCGCTAGCGGGGGCCTACGAGCAGTACTTC; cdr3_aa: CSARSLAGAYEQYF; clone_size: many; v_call: TRBV20-1; j_call: TRBJ2-7; d_call: TRBD2
cdr3_nt: TGTGCCAGCAGACAGGGGCTCAGCACAGATACGCAGTATTTT; cdr3_aa: CASRQGLSTDTQYF; clone_size: few; v_call: TRBV6-1; j_call: TRBJ2-3; d_call: TRBD1
cdr3_nt: TGTGCCAGCAGTTACGGACAGGGAAACAATGAGCAGTTCTTC; cdr3_aa: CASSYGQGNNEQFF; clone_size: NA; v_call: TRBV6-5; j_call: TRBJ2-1; d_call: TRBD1
cdr3_nt: TGTGCCAGCAGTCCCCACAACACCGGGGAGCTGTTTTTT; cdr3_aa: CASSPHNTGELFF; clone_size: NA; v_call: TRBV12-3/TRBV12-4; j_call: TRBJ2-2; d_call: NA
cdr3_nt: TGCAGTGCTAGAAAGGGGCTAGCGACCTACAATGAGCAGTTCTTC; cdr3_aa: CSARKGLATYNEQFF; clone_size: few; v_call: TRBV20-1; j_call: TRBJ2-1; d_call: NA
cdr3_nt: TGTGCCAGCAGTTTAAGCGGGGGTCGCGACTATGGCTACACCTTC; cdr3_aa: CASSLSGGRDYGYTF; clone_size: few; v_call: TRBV28; j_call: TRBJ1-2; d_call: NA
cdr3_nt: TGTGCCAGCAGTTTACGACAGGGAAATCAGCCCCAGCATTTT; cdr3_aa: CASSLRQGNQPQHF; clone_size: NA; v_call: TRBV27; j_call: TRBJ1-5; d_call: TRBD1
cdr3_nt: TGCGCCAGCAGCTTGGCAGGGGGGGCTGGGCAGCCCCAGCATTTT; cdr3_aa: CASSLAGGAGQPQHF; clone_size: NA; v_call: TRBV5-1; j_call: TRBJ1-5; d_call: TRBD1
cdr3_nt: TGTGCCAGCTCACCACCGTCCGACAGGGTGGGCAATCAGCCCCAGCATTTT; cdr3_aa: CASSPPSDRVGNQPQHF; clone_size: NA; v_call: TRBV18; j_call: TRBJ1-5; d_call: TRBD1
cdr3_nt: TGCGCCAGCAGCCAAGATGGGTTCCTCTATGGCTACACCTTC; cdr3_aa: CASSQDGFLYGYTF; clone_size: NA; v_call: TRBV4-1; j_call: TRBJ1-2; d_call: NA
cdr3_nt: TGTGCCTGGAGTGTAGTGTCAGGGTGGGGCACTGAAGCTTTCTTT; cdr3_aa: CAWSVVSGWGTEAFF; clone_size: NA; v_call: TRBV30; j_call: TRBJ1-1; d_call: NA
cdr3_nt: TGCGCCAGCTCGACCACAGGGTCAAGCACAGATACGCAGTATTTT; cdr3_aa: CASSTTGSSTDTQYF; clone_size: many; v_call: TRBV5-1; j_call: TRBJ2-3; d_call: NA
cdr3_nt: TGTGCCAGCAGCCACCGGGGGGCTCTAATCTACGAGCAGTACTTC; cdr3_aa: CASSHRGALIYEQYF; clone_size: NA; v_call: TRBV3-1; j_call: TRBJ2-7; d_call: NA
cdr3_nt: TGTGCCACCAGTGATCCTGGGACTAGCGGGACCTATACGCAGTATTTT; cdr3_aa: CATSDPGTSGTYTQYF; clone_size: NA; v_call: TRBV24-1; j_call: TRBJ2-3; d_call: TRBD2
cdr3_nt: TGTGCCAGCAGGCCCGACAGGGGTTCGGAGACCCAGTACTTC; cdr3_aa: CASRPDRGSETQYF; clone_size: few; v_call: TRBV27; j_call: TRBJ2-5; d_call: TRBD1
cdr3_nt: TGTGCCACCAGCGGGGAGAGGGCCCCCTACGAGCAGTACTTC; cdr3_aa: CATSGERAPYEQYF; clone_size: NA; v_call: TRBV15; j_call: TRBJ2-7; d_call: NA
cdr3_nt: TGCGCCAGCAGTCGTGAAGGGGGGGCGAGGAGCACAGATACGCAGTATTTT; cdr3_aa: CASSREGGARSTDTQYF; clone_size: few; v_call: TRBV5-1; j_call: TRBJ2-3; d_call: NA
cdr3_nt: TGTGCCAGCAGTTCGGGCGGCTCCTACGAGCAGTACTTC; cdr3_aa: CASSSGGSYEQYF; clone_size: few; v_call: TRBV27; j_call: TRBJ2-7; d_call: NA
cdr3_nt: TGTGCCACCAGTGATTTGGAGGGAAACTATGGCTACACCTTC; cdr3_aa: CATSDLEGNYGYTF; clone_size: NA; v_call: TRBV24-1; j_call: TRBJ1-2; d_call: NA
cdr3_nt: TGTGCCAGCAGTTGGACTAGCGGCCAAGAGACCCAGTACTTC; cdr3_aa: CASSWTSGQETQYF; clone_size: few; v_call: TRBV12-3/TRBV12-4; j_call: TRBJ2-5; d_call: TRBD2
cdr3_nt: TGCAGCGTCGCTATGAACACTGAAGCTTTCTTT; cdr3_aa: CSVAMNTEAFF; clone_size: few; v_call: TRBV29-1; j_call: TRBJ1-1; d_call: NA